Below are 14 T cell receptor beta chains sequenced from a single sample in a study of control samples from healthy donors and cancer patients. Assay: immunoSEQ multiplex PCR; the TCRdb copy retains only in-frame clones and omits some. The sample lists some 64,000 clones, 70% to 90% occurring once. The sample comprised PBMCs. These receptors all come from a woman in her 50s with head and neck cancer.

This CDR3 is CATRAAGDGYTF. CDR3 DNA sequence: TGTGCCACCAGGGCCGCGGGGGATGGCTACACCTTC. The rearrangement links TRBV15 to TRBJ1-2; TRBD1 might be the D (5 bases). The CDR3 is made up of 12 amino acids. Looked up from germline, CDR1 is LNHNV and CDR2 is YYDKDF (reference sequence). Trimming took off 6 bases at V and 6 bases at J, with 11 bases between the two ends.

The rearrangement uses TRBV7-8 and TRBJ1-2; 8 bases are a match to TRBD1. Germline assignment: CDR1 SGHVS and CDR2 FQNEAQ. Losses at the gene ends were 4 bases for V and 4 bases for J; bases not matched to a gene: 5. This CDR3 spans 14 amino acids. CDR3 in DNA: TGTGCCAGCAGCTCCTCAGGGGGCCGCTATGGCTACACCTTC. Its translation is CASSSSGGRYGYTF.

The chain combines TRBV7-8 with TRBJ1-4; 7 bases line up with TRBD1. With 1 base clipped from V and 3 bases from J, the junction kept 5 bases outside the gene matches. Germline V gene lookup returns CDR1 SGHVS and CDR2 FQNEAQ. CDR3 length equals 16 residues. CDR3 region: CASSLDRGTANEKLFF. CDR3 coding DNA: TGTGCCAGCAGCTTAGACCGAGGGACAGCTAATGAAAAACTGTTTTTT.

The chain is built from TRBV7-6 and TRBJ2-5; 10 bases match TRBD1. The J segment lost 0 bases and the V segment lost 5 bases, leaving 3 bases of the junction unmatched. The CDR3 totals 15 residues. CDR1 SGHVS and CDR2 FNYEAQ come from the germline V gene. The CDR3 DNA sequence: TGTGCCAGCAGCGTGGGACAGGGGTACCAAGAGACCCAGTACTTC. Translation gives CASSVGQGYQETQYF.

The chain recombines TRBV5-4 with TRBJ1-5; D gene unclear. In germline, CDR1 is SGHNT, CDR2 YYREEE (reference sequence). Trimming pared 0 bases from V and 0 bases from J, leaving 7 bases between. The CDR3 runs to 15 residues. CDR3 residues: CASSLAKYSNQPQHF. In DNA, the CDR3 is TGTGCCAGCAGCTTGGCAAAGTATAGCAATCAGCCCCAGCATTTT.

The V gene is TRBV18, the J gene TRBJ1-2; D is perhaps TRBD1 (6 bases). V lost 3 bases and J 4 bases, leaving 21 bases between the germline ends. The CDR3 loop spans 17 amino acids. CDR1 KGHSH and CDR2 LQKENI come from the germline V gene. For the CDR3, the DNA is TGTGCCAGCTCACCTGCAGGGGCCGGCCAAGGGGGCTATGGCTACACCTTC. It encodes CASSPAGAGQGGYGYTF.

The chain joins TRBV2 to TRBJ1-1, with 7 bases matching TRBD1. V was pared by 2 bases and J by 5 bases, with 5 bases of the junction left unmatched. The germline V gene has CDR1 SNHLY and CDR2 FYNNEI. This CDR3 is 14 amino acids long. DNA of the CDR3: TGTGCCAGCAGTGAACAGGGGGACGGAACTGAAGCTTTCTTT. It codes for CASSEQGDGTEAFF.

The J gene is TRBJ1-3, the V gene TRBV5-4; perhaps TRBD1 as D (5 bases). Trimming left V 4 bases short and J 2 bases short, with 10 bases between. The CDR3 spans 14 residues. CDR1 is SGHNT and CDR2 is YYREEE in the germline V gene (reference sequence). CDR3 protein: CASSVGQTGNTIYF. DNA of the CDR3: TGTGCCAGCAGCGTGGGGCAGACTGGAAACACCATATATTTT.

V gene TRBV5-1 combines with J gene TRBJ2-1, with 9 nucleotides matching TRBD2. Germline lookup yields CDR1 SGHRS and CDR2 YFSETQ. The CDR3 has 15 residues. V shed 0 bases and J 4 bases; nucleotides not matched to a gene: 2. CDR3 loop: CASSLGLAGYNEQFF. The CDR3 nucleotides are TGCGCCAGCAGCTTGGGTCTAGCGGGGTACAATGAGCAGTTCTTC.

This chain connects TRBV28 to TRBJ2-2; D perhaps matches TRBD2 (6 bases). Deletions cut 4 bases from V and 4 bases from J, with 16 bases between. CDR1 and CDR2 from the germline V gene are MDHEN and SYDVKM. The CDR3 contains 16 residues. CDR3 protein: CASSSLAEGFTGELFF. CDR3 DNA: TGTGCCAGCAGTTCACTAGCAGAAGGGTTCACCGGGGAGCTGTTTTTT.

The chain couples TRBV5-1 to TRBJ1-2; 9 positions agree with TRBD1. The CDR3 covers 14 residues. Per germline, CDR1 SGHRS and CDR2 YFSETQ. With 3 bases clipped from V and 8 bases from J, the junction kept 8 bases outside the gene matches. This CDR3 is CASSSSGTGQGYTF. CDR3 in DNA: TGCGCCAGCAGCTCCTCCGGGACAGGGCAAGGCTACACCTTC. Complete variable domain (other parts from reference TRBV5-1 and TRBJ1-2): KAGVTQTPRYLIKTRGQQVTLSCSPISGHRSVSWYQQTPGQGLQFLFEYFSETQRNKGNFPGRFSGRQFSNSRSEMNVSTLELGDSALYLCASSSSGTGQGYTFGSGTRLTVV.

This chain joins TRBV7-2 and TRBJ1-2, with 7 bases matching TRBD1. Losses at the gene ends were 0 bases for V and 5 bases for J; bases not matched to a gene: 0. The CDR3 is 13 residues long. The germline V gene encodes CDR1 SGHTA and CDR2 FQGNSA. For the CDR3, the DNA is TGTGCCAGCAGCTTAGCCAGGGGGTATGGCTACACCTTC. Protein sequence: CASSLARGYGYTF.

The table lists this clone with a few counts. The J gene is TRBJ2-1, the V gene TRBV2, with D perhaps being TRBD1 or TRBD2 (5 bases each). Germline CDR1 is SNHLY and CDR2 is FYNNEI. The CDR3 is made up of 14 amino acids. Trimming stripped 4 bases from V and 5 bases from J, with 12 bases between. This CDR3 reads CASSGAGTDNEQFF. As DNA, the CDR3 is TGTGCCAGCAGTGGCGCCGGGACCGACAATGAGCAGTTCTTC.

The J gene is TRBJ2-5, the V gene TRBV20-1, with D hard to call. Germline CDR1 and CDR2: DFQATT and SNEGSKA (reference sequence). The CDR3 covers 11 residues. Deletions cut 7 bases from V and 2 bases from J, with 8 bases between. The CDR3 bases are TGCAGTGGGCAGGTACAAGAGACCCAGTACTTC. This encodes CSGQVQETQYF.